Shown below are 27 T cell receptor beta chains from a single sample sequenced in a study of immune heterogeneity within non-small cell lung tumors. Multiplex PCR amplified the TCR beta CDR3 region. Its first round ran for about 10 cycles with 32 V and 13 J primers. MiXCR, applied by TCRdb to the multiplex PCR reads, yields one record per CDR3 protein. The sample holds more than 10,000 distinct CDR3 sequences, around 23% seen once. Template was bulk tumor genomic DNA, around 620 ng per sample. Several biopsies per primary tumor were taken during surgery, spaced as far apart as possible. Patients had untreated, newly diagnosed non-small cell lung cancer and underwent curative surgery. Sequencing used lung tumor tissue. The receptors shown here come from a middle-aged man with non-small cell lung cancer.

Concerning this clonotype: Given a much more abundant clone one base away, this may be a read error. This rearrangement joins TRBV20-1 to TRBJ1-5, with 11 nucleotides matching TRBD1. The CDR3 is 14 residues long. CDR1 DFQATT and CDR2 SNEGSKA come from the germline V gene (reference sequence). The CDR3 region has the DNA TGCAGTGCAAGCGGACAGGGGGCTTCTCAGCCCCGGCATTTT. Translating gives CSASGQGASQPRHF.

This clonotype was seen many times. The chain joins TRBV29-1 to TRBJ2-7; 7 bases fit TRBD1. J was trimmed by 5 bases and V by 4 bases; bases with no gene match: 11. CDR1 and CDR2 (germline): SQVTM, ANQGSEA. This CDR3 comprises 14 residues. The CDR3 DNA sequence: TGCAGCGTTGCGCCGGGACAGTCCATCGACGAGCAGTACTTC. This codes for CSVAPGQSIDEQYF.

This clonotype has just a few counts. V gene TRBV6-1 combines with J gene TRBJ1-4; D not certain. Germline V gene lookup returns CDR1 MNHNS and CDR2 SASEGT. The CDR3 is 15 amino acids. Trimming took 2 bases from V and 7 from J, leaving 14 bases between them. CDR3: CASSESTGGSEKLFF. The DNA for the CDR3 is TGTGCCAGCAGTGAATCAACCGGAGGCAGTGAAAAACTGTTTTTT.

This clonotype came up many times. This chain joins TRBV20-1 and TRBJ1-1; D ambiguous. V lost 1 base to trimming and J lost 4 bases, with 19 bases between them. The CDR3 is made up of 16 amino acids. Germline-derived CDR1 and CDR2 are DFQATT and SNEGSKA (reference sequence). DNA of the CDR3: TGCAGTGCTAGAGGTAGCTCCTACCCCCATGGCACTGAAGCTTTCTTT. This translates into CSARGSSYPHGTEAFF.

The CDR3 DNA reads TGTGCCAGTTTAAGGTGGGTAGTGAGACACTGGGAGCTGTTTTTT. Translated, it gives CASLRWVVRHWELFF. The chain recombines TRBV19 with TRBJ2-2, with D unresolved. Trimming stripped 8 bases from V and 9 bases from J, with 22 bases between. The CDR3 consists of 15 residues. Germline V lookup: CDR1 LNHDA, CDR2 SQIVND (reference sequence).

In its sample, this clonotype ranks as medium-sized (0.01 to 0.1%). Germline and junction disagree at one end, which may indicate a read error. The CDR3 DNA is TGCGCCAGCAGTGAGTCCGTACAGGGTAGAAGGTGGTTC. It encodes CASSESVQGRRWF. The chain uses TRBV10-1 and TRBJ1-2, with D maybe TRBD1 (6 bases). The CDR3 extends over 13 amino acids. Germline V CDR1 and CDR2: WNHNN, SYGVQD (reference sequence).

This clonotype was detected only a few times. V usage is TRBV28 and J usage is TRBJ1-1; perhaps TRBD1 as D (5 bases). Deletions cut 5 bases from V and 4 bases from J, with 17 bases between. Germline assignment: CDR1 MDHEN and CDR2 SYDVKM. The CDR3 is 15 amino acids. CDR3 sequence (DNA): TGTGCCAGCAGTCCCGGGGGGGGATGTGGCACTGAAGCTTTCTTT. Its protein is CASSPGGGCGTEAFF.

This clonotype was observed a few times. This sequence joins TRBV3-1 and TRBJ2-1; no firm D call. The CDR3 contains 13 residues. Germline values: CDR1 LGHDT, CDR2 YNNKEL (reference sequence). Trimming cost V 2 bases and J 6 bases, with 8 bases left between them. The CDR3 nucleotides read TGTGCCAGCAGCCAAAGGACGCCCAATGAGCAGTTCTTC. Its translation is CASSQRTPNEQFF.

On this clonotype: This may come from a read error, since a much larger clone is one base off. The genes are TRBV5-1 and TRBJ2-2, with D tentatively TRBD2 (6 bases). Germline CDR1 SGHRS, CDR2 YFSETQ. The length of the CDR3 is 15 residues. The V and J ends lost 4 bases and 6 bases respectively, with 16 bases between them. The CDR3 region has the DNA TGCGCCAGCAGCGGCGGGATAGGGACCGCCGGGGAGCTGTTTTTT. Protein: CASSGGIGTAGELFF.

The gene calls are TRBV20-1 and TRBJ1-1, with D tentatively TRBD1 (6 bases). V lost 1 base and J lost 0, with 12 bases in between. This CDR3 has 15 amino acids. Germline loops: CDR1 DFQATT, CDR2 SNEGSKA (reference sequence). The CDR3 coding sequence is TGCAGTGCTAGAGGGACAGACAGGATGAACACTGAAGCTTTCTTT. Protein: CSARGTDRMNTEAFF.

This clonotype was counted at least ten times. V usage is TRBV6-5 and J usage is TRBJ2-3; TRBD1 aligns across 8 bases. The length of the CDR3 is 18 residues. CDR1 and CDR2 from the germline V gene are MNHEY and SVGAGI. The V and J ends lost 0 bases and 2 bases, in that order; junction bases with no gene match: 10. The CDR3 region is CASSYSGTAGGLTDTQYF. In DNA form, the CDR3 reads TGTGCCAGCAGTTACTCCGGGACGGCAGGGGGCCTCACAGATACGCAGTATTTT.

The rearrangement uses TRBV7-9 and TRBJ2-2; possible D gene TRBD1, 6 bases. The CDR3 sequence is 14 residues long. Germline lookup yields CDR1 SEHNR and CDR2 FQNEAQ (reference sequence). V shed 5 bases and J shed 4 bases, with 11 bases lying between them. The CDR3 sequence is CASSQQQGTGELFF. CDR3 in DNA: TGTGCCAGCAGCCAACAACAGGGCACCGGGGAGCTGTTTTTT.

In this sample, this clonotype is medium-sized. The J gene is TRBJ2-7, the V gene TRBV2; D is ambiguous. Trimming left V 5 bases short and J 9 bases short, with 14 bases between. CDR3 length equals 12 residues. CDR1 is SNHLY, CDR2 FYNNEI, per germline. CDR3 DNA: TGTGCCAGCAGTTCCCGCGGCCCTCGGCAGTACTTC. It yields the protein CASSSRGPRQYF.

This clonotype was picked up many times. The chain couples TRBV6-2 or TRBV6-3 to TRBJ1-5; unclear D gene. CDR1 MNHEY and CDR2 SVGEGT come from the germline V gene. Trimming removed 0 bases from V and 6 bases from J, with 6 bases in between. The CDR3 loop spans 13 amino acids. The CDR3 spells CASSYSGPQPQHF. The CDR3 DNA sequence: TGTGCCAGCAGTTACTCTGGGCCTCAGCCCCAGCATTTT.

This clonotype qualifies as medium-sized. The chain has TRBV24-1 and TRBJ1-5; D is undetermined. V shed 3 bases and J shed 7 bases, with 9 bases lying between them. This CDR3 region has 13 residues. Per germline, CDR1 KGHDR and CDR2 SFDVKD. The CDR3 loop reads CATSDEGRQPQHF. The CDR3, as DNA: TGTGCCACCAGTGATGAAGGGAGACAGCCCCAGCATTTT.

This clonotype was detected a few times. DNA for the CDR3: TGTGCCAGCGGCATAGGCTGGAGGGACCAAGAGACCCAGTACTTC. It is translated as CASGIGWRDQETQYF. This chain joins TRBV6-1 and TRBJ2-5, with D possibly being TRBD2 (6 bases). From germline, CDR1 is MNHNS and CDR2 SASEGT. CDR3 length equals 15 residues. V lost 8 bases and J lost 0, with 16 bases in between.

On this clonotype: A much larger clone sits a single nucleotide away, making a read error possible. The chain carries TRBV3-1 and TRBJ1-6; perhaps TRBD1 as D (5 bases). The CDR3 extends over 13 amino acids. Germline lookup yields CDR1 LGHDT and CDR2 YNNKEL (reference sequence). For the CDR3, the DNA is TGTGACAGCAGCCAGGGTAGTAATTCACCCCTCCACTTT. As protein: CDSSQGSNSPLHF. Drawing the rest from reference TRBV3-1 and TRBJ1-6, the complete variable domain is DTAVSQTPKYLVTQMGNDKSIKCEQNLGHDTMYWYKQDSKKFLKIMFSYNNKELIINETVPNRFSPKSPDKAHLNLHINSLELGDSAVYFCDSSQGSNSPLHFGNGTRLTVT.

In this sample, this clonotype turned up many times. The rearrangement joins TRBV7-9 to TRBJ2-1; D unresolved. In germline, CDR1 is SEHNR, CDR2 FQNEAQ (reference sequence). The CDR3 has 16 residues. Trimming left V 4 bases short and J 2 bases short, with 15 bases between. CDR3 DNA sequence: TGTGCCAGCAGCTCAACCGTGGCAGGACCCTACAATGAGCAGTTCTTC. Translated, it gives CASSSTVAGPYNEQFF.

About this clonotype: A much bigger clone sits one base away, suggesting this may be a read error. CDR3 amino acids: CASRAWDSSFEKLFF. DNA for the CDR3: TGTGCCAGCAGGGCTTGGGACAGTTCATTCGAAAAACTGTTTTTT. The chain recombines TRBV6-1 with TRBJ1-4, with 7 bases that match TRBD1. Per the germline V gene, CDR1 is MNHNS and CDR2 is SASEGT. After removal of 6 bases from V and 8 bases from J, the junction contained 12 bases not matched to a gene. The CDR3 is 15 amino acids.

This clonotype was detected many times. CDR3 nucleotide sequence: TGCAGTGCTCGGGCCCCTGGCTCCTATAATTCACCCCTCCACTTT. Translating it yields CSARAPGSYNSPLHF. The V call is TRBV20-1, the J call TRBJ1-6; D is ambiguous. This CDR3 comprises 15 residues. Looked up from germline, CDR1 is DFQATT and CDR2 is SNEGSKA (reference sequence). Trimming shortened V by 5 bases and J by 0 bases, and 11 bases separated the two germline ends.

This clonotype is medium-sized in the sample. The rearrangement links TRBV5-1 to TRBJ2-1; D ambiguous. Germline values: CDR1 SGHRS, CDR2 YFSETQ. This CDR3 comprises 15 residues. The ends were cut back, 0 bases at V and 0 bases at J, with 7 bases in the middle. CDR3 sequence (DNA): TGCGCCAGCAGCTTGGCGCCGAGCTCCTACAATGAGCAGTTCTTC. Amino acids: CASSLAPSSYNEQFF. The full variable domain, rest sourced from reference TRBV5-1 and TRBJ2-1, is KAGVTQTPRYLIKTRGQQVTLSCSPISGHRSVSWYQQTPGQGLQFLFEYFSETQRNKGNFPGRFSGRQFSNSRSEMNVSTLELGDSALYLCASSLAPSSYNEQFFGPGTRLTVL.

Sample share makes this clonotype medium-sized (0.01 to 0.1%). J is TRBJ2-7 and V is TRBV4-1; perhaps TRBD2 as D (5 bases). Germline V gene sequence: CDR1 MGHRA, CDR2 YSYEKL. Trimming stripped 0 bases from V and 6 bases from J, with 9 bases between. The CDR3 sequence is 13 residues long. The CDR3 is CASSQDIGGEQYF. CDR3 DNA: TGCGCCAGCAGCCAAGATATAGGAGGCGAGCAGTACTTC.

Ten or more counts support this clonotype. The chain combines TRBV20-1 with TRBJ2-2, with TRBD2 matching 10 bases. CDR3 length: 16 amino acids. The J segment lost 2 bases and the V segment lost 6 bases, leaving 9 bases of the junction unmatched. Germline V gene lookup returns CDR1 DFQATT and CDR2 SNEGSKA (reference sequence). DNA of the CDR3: TGCAGTGCCCAATGGTTAGCGGGGGGAAACACCGGGGAGCTGTTTTTT. Translated, it gives CSAQWLAGGNTGELFF.

In this sample, this clonotype turned up many times. V usage is TRBV19 and J usage is TRBJ2-1, with 7 nucleotides matching TRBD2. The germline CDR1 and CDR2 sequences are LNHDA and SQIVND (reference sequence). CDR3 size: 16 residues. The junction had 13 bases not matched to a gene; V was cut back by 3 bases and J by 8 bases. The DNA for the CDR3 is TGTGCCAGTAGTATTAAGGCGGGAGTTGGTGTCTATGAGCAGTTCTTC. It encodes CASSIKAGVGVYEQFF.

Comments on this clonotype: One base away lies a much larger clone, so this may be a sequencing read error. The chain recombines TRBV5-4 with TRBJ2-1, with 8 nucleotides matching TRBD2. This CDR3 region has 16 residues. J was trimmed by 5 bases and V by 3 bases; bases with no gene match: 10. Germline V gene lookup returns CDR1 SGHNT and CDR2 YYREEE (reference sequence). As DNA, the CDR3 is TGTGCCAGCAGCTCCCCGGGACTAGAGGGTAACAATGAGCAGTTCTTC. Its protein is CASSSPGLEGNNEQFF. Full variable domain (outside the CDR3, taken from reference TRBV5-4 and TRBJ2-1): ETGVTQSPTHLIKTRGQQVTLRCSSQSGHNTVSWYQQALGQGPQFIFQYYREEENGRGNFPPRFSGLQFPNYSSELNVNALELDDSALYLCASSSPGLEGNNEQFFGPGTRLTVL.

Worth noting for this clonotype: This may arise from a read error, as a much more abundant clone is one base away. This chain links TRBV2 with TRBJ2-5; TRBD1 matches at 8 bases. From germline, CDR1 is SNHLY and CDR2 FYNNEI. The V and J ends lost 10 bases and 5 bases, in that order; junction bases with no gene match: 3. The CDR3 totals 11 residues. CDR3 in amino acids: CAIDRGETQYF. CDR3 coding DNA: TGTGCCATCGACAGGGGTGAGACCCAGTACTTC.

This clonotype was seen repeatedly, ten times or more. This rearrangement joins TRBV7-9 to TRBJ2-1; 10 bases fit TRBD2. CDR1 SEHNR and CDR2 FQNEAQ come from the germline V gene (reference sequence). This CDR3 is 17 amino acids long. V shed 5 bases, J shed 0 bases, and the junction held 7 bases outside the gene matches. The CDR3: CASSTTSGFSSYNEQFF. The CDR3 nucleotides read TGTGCCAGCAGCACGACTAGCGGGTTTAGCTCCTACAATGAGCAGTTCTTC. The full variable domain, with the rest looked up from reference TRBV7-9 and TRBJ2-1, is DTGVSQNPRHKITKRGQNVTFRCDPISEHNRLYWYRQTLGQGPEFLTYFQNEAQLEKSRLLSDRFSAERPKGSFSTLEIQRTEQGDSAMYLCASSTTSGFSSYNEQFFGPGTRLTVL.